Included here is one T cell receptor beta chain sequence, with context. The antigen remains unidentified. This specimen comes from a study of T cell responses to AZD1222 COVID-19 vaccine. Study-wide background: Investigators merged groups given second doses at roughly 4 or roughly 12 weeks.

This CDR3 spans 15 amino acids. V was pared by 5 bases and J by 8 bases, with 18 bases between. Germline CDR1 MDHEN, CDR2 SYDVKM. Using immunoSEQ multiplex PCR, the repertoire was profiled, and TCRdb retains in-frame clones only, with some absent. The sample yields tens of thousands of clones, about nine tenths seen once. The study's findings and limits: Baseline seropositives among AZD1222 recipients totaled only 5 to 7. Spike-specific TCR breadth rose after two AZD1222 doses, and depth rose as well.

The rearrangement joins TRBV28 to TRBJ1-4; D unclear. The receptor's source is an adult in good health. This specimen consisted of peripheral blood, obtained on day 0 of AZD1222 vaccination. In DNA form, the CDR3 reads TGTGCCAGCAGTATCCCGATGAGCGGCAGGGAAAAACTGTTTTTT. This codes for CASSIPMSGREKLFF.